These 21 T cell receptor beta chains originate from one sample sequenced in a study of identical twins. Using its own MiXCR run on the 5' RACE reads, TCRdb lists one record per CDR3 protein. The sample lists 300,000 to 400,000 distinct CDR3 sequences, roughly 12% occurring once. The sample also formed part of further work on yellow fever vaccine responses in identical twins.

Sequences were obtained from CD8+ T cells sorted from blood. The source of these receptors is a young woman in good health.

The CDR3 region has the DNA TGTGCCAGCAGTTACAGCCGGGGCCTCCAGTTCTTC. Encoded protein: CASSYSRGLQFF. The chain recombines TRBV6-2 or TRBV6-3 with TRBJ2-1; D could derive from TRBD1 or TRBD2 (5 bases each). CDR3 length equals 12 residues. Trimming stripped 2 bases from V and 13 bases from J, with 12 bases between. CDR1 MNHEY and CDR2 SVGEGT come from the germline V gene.

V usage is TRBV6-1 and J usage is TRBJ2-2, with 7 positions matching TRBD1. The CDR3 sequence is 18 residues long. From germline, CDR1 is MNHNS and CDR2 SASEGT. V lost 1 base and J lost 1; bases outside the gene matches: 9. The CDR3 spells CASSEVPLQGLNTGELFF. In nucleotides, the CDR3 is TGTGCCAGCAGTGAAGTGCCCTTACAGGGGTTGAACACCGGGGAGCTGTTTTTT.

The table lists this clonotype with a few counts. DNA of the CDR3: TGTGCCAGCAGCCAAGGACAGGGCTGGAACACTGAAGCTTTCTTT. Protein: CASSQGQGWNTEAFF. The chain employs TRBV7-6 and TRBJ1-1, with 8 bases identical to TRBD1. The germline V gene encodes CDR1 SGHVS and CDR2 FNYEAQ. The length of the CDR3 is 15 residues. The J segment lost 1 base and the V segment lost 5 bases, leaving 6 bases of the junction unmatched.

The chain employs TRBV2 and TRBJ2-3; 9 bases agree with TRBD2. The germline CDR1 and CDR2 sequences are SNHLY and FYNNEI. This CDR3 is 14 amino acids long. V lost 6 bases, J lost 4 bases, and 5 bases stayed unmatched. The CDR3 DNA reads as TGTGCCAGCAGGGATAGCGGGGGCTCAGATACGCAGTATTTT. Protein sequence: CASRDSGGSDTQYF.

The chain uses TRBV20-1 and TRBJ2-5, with D perhaps matching TRBD2 (6 bases). Looked up from germline, CDR1 is DFQATT and CDR2 is SNEGSKA (reference sequence). The CDR3 is 13 residues long. V lost 5 bases to trimming and J lost 3 bases, with 13 bases between them. CDR3 DNA: TGCAGTGCTCCGGTGGAGGGAAAAGAGACCCAGTACTTC. Protein product: CSAPVEGKETQYF.

This chain joins TRBV6-7 and TRBJ1-1; 8 positions match TRBD1. TRBV6-7 is an open reading frame, and its role is uncertain. The CDR3 sequence is 14 residues long. Germline trimming cut 2 bases from V and 4 bases from J; bases unmatched to any gene: 3. The CDR3 nucleotides are TGTGCCAGCAGTTACCGTCAGGGGGCCACTGAAGCTTTCTTT. Translated, it gives CASSYRQGATEAFF.

This clonotype was seen a few times. This sequence joins TRBV9 and TRBJ1-2, with D perhaps TRBD1 (6 bases). The CDR3 has 14 amino acids. V was shortened by 0 bases and J by 4 bases, with 10 bases between the two germline ends. Germline CDR1 is SGDLS and CDR2 is YYNGEE. The CDR3 here is CASSVDREGYGYTF. CDR3 nucleotide sequence: TGTGCCAGCAGCGTAGACAGGGAAGGCTATGGCTACACCTTC.

This clonotype was detected ten times or more. The chain recombines TRBV4-1 with TRBJ2-7, with D unresolved. Per the germline V gene, CDR1 is MGHRA and CDR2 is YSYEKL. Trimming removed 1 base at V and 0 bases at J, with 7 bases between. This CDR3 is 14 amino acids long. CDR3 sequence: CASSQGPSSYEQYF. The CDR3 coding sequence is TGCGCCAGCAGCCAAGGTCCGAGCTCCTACGAGCAGTACTTC.

This clonotype was counted many times. J is TRBJ2-6 and V is TRBV4-2; no definite D call. The CDR3 extends over 16 amino acids. Trimming pared 2 bases from V and 0 bases from J, leaving 8 bases between. Germline values: CDR1 LGHNA, CDR2 YNFKEQ. CDR3 in DNA: TGTGCCAGCAGCCAAAACAGCCACTCTGGGGCCAACGTCCTGACTTTC. The encoded protein is CASSQNSHSGANVLTF.

This clonotype showed up just a few times. This rearrangement joins TRBV28 to TRBJ2-7, with D possibly matching TRBD2 (6 bases). With 7 bases removed from V and 3 bases from J, the gap between germline ends came to 16 bases. CDR1 is MDHEN, CDR2 SYDVKM, per germline. The CDR3 extends over 14 amino acids. CDR3 residues: CASNQLGGNYEQYF. CDR3 DNA: TGTGCCAGCAATCAATTGGGGGGAAACTACGAGCAGTACTTC. Drawing the rest from reference TRBV28 and TRBJ2-7, the complete variable domain is DVKVTQSSRYLVKRTGEKVFLECVQDMDHENMFWYRQDPGLGLRLIYFSYDVKMKEKGDIPEGYSVSREKKERFSLILESASTNQTSMYLCASNQLGGNYEQYFGPGTRLTVT.

This chain connects TRBV20-1 to TRBJ2-7, with 8 bases matching TRBD1. Per the germline V gene, CDR1 is DFQATT and CDR2 is SNEGSKA (reference sequence). V trimming: 6 bases; J trimming: 3 bases; junction bases outside the gene matches: 10. The CDR3 runs to 14 residues. DNA of the CDR3: TGCAGTGCCCCTAAAGCGACAGGGGTCTACGAGCAGTACTTC. Its protein is CSAPKATGVYEQYF.

The CDR3 here is CASQAAVISTDTQYF. CDR3 nucleotides: TGTGCCAGCCAGGCAGCGGTAATTAGCACAGATACGCAGTATTTT. V and J are TRBV6-2 or TRBV6-3 and TRBJ2-3; D possibly corresponds to TRBD2 (5 bases). From germline, CDR1 is MNHEY and CDR2 SVGEGT. V lost 8 bases and J lost 0, with 15 bases in between. CDR3 length: 15 amino acids.

In its sample, this clonotype was seen a few times. The chain recombines TRBV7-9 with TRBJ2-2; 7 bases line up with TRBD2. CDR1 and CDR2 from the germline V gene are SEHNR and FQNEAQ (reference sequence). Trimming cost V 5 bases and J 6 bases; bases outside gene matches: 6. This CDR3 contains 14 residues. The CDR3 DNA reads TGTGCCAGCAGCCCCACGGGGGGTCCCGGGGAGCTGTTTTTT. It is translated as CASSPTGGPGELFF.

The chain recombines TRBV7-9 with TRBJ2-7; D not resolved. This CDR3 is built from 13 residues. Germline loops: CDR1 SEHNR, CDR2 FQNEAQ (reference sequence). V was clipped by 4 bases and J by 7 bases, with 14 bases between them. In DNA form, the CDR3 reads TGTGCCAGCAGCTCCTTCAGGCTGTGGGAGCAGTACTTC. Translation gives CASSSFRLWEQYF.

This clonotype turned up a few times. This chain uses TRBV7-6 with TRBJ2-2, with a weak D call TRBD1 (5 bases). CDR3 length: 16 amino acids. With 2 bases removed from V and 4 bases from J, the gap between germline ends came to 14 bases. CDR1 is SGHVS and CDR2 is FNYEAQ in the germline V gene. The CDR3 DNA sequence: TGTGCCAGCAGCTTAAATAGGGGCGGAGTCACCGGGGAGCTGTTTTTT. Amino acids: CASSLNRGGVTGELFF. The variable domain in full, completed from reference TRBV7-6 and TRBJ2-2, reads GAGVSQSPRYKVTKRGQDVALRCDPISGHVSLYWYRQALGQGPEFLTYFNYEAQQDKSGLPNDRFSAERPEGSISTLTIQRTEQRDSAMYRCASSLNRGGVTGELFFGEGSRLTVL.

This clonotype was counted at least ten times. The chain combines TRBV5-1 with TRBJ2-2, with D tentatively TRBD2 (5 bases). Germline values: CDR1 SGHRS, CDR2 YFSETQ. This CDR3 comprises 12 residues. The V end was cut by 2 bases, the J end by 7 bases, with 6 bases between. CDR3 amino acids: CASSFGGGELFF. The CDR3 region has the DNA TGCGCCAGCAGCTTTGGAGGCGGGGAGCTGTTTTTT.

This chain links TRBV6-1 with TRBJ2-5; D possibly corresponds to TRBD2 (7 bases). Per germline, CDR1 MNHNS and CDR2 SASEGT. The V gene lost 5 bases and the J gene lost 1 base, with 14 bases spanning the gap. The CDR3 is made up of 15 amino acids. The CDR3: CASSTWGGGQETQYF. CDR3 sequence (DNA): TGTGCCAGCAGTACCTGGGGAGGGGGCCAAGAGACCCAGTACTTC.

This clonotype was recorded a few times. The J gene is TRBJ2-1, the V gene TRBV2, with D hard to call. CDR3 length: 14 amino acids. V shed 0 bases and J shed 4 bases, with 7 bases lying between them. The germline gives CDR1 SNHLY, CDR2 FYNNEI. The CDR3 is CASSEAGKYNEQFF. DNA for the CDR3: TGTGCCAGCAGTGAAGCGGGGAAGTACAATGAGCAGTTCTTC.

The chain combines TRBV6-5 with TRBJ2-3; D ambiguous. This CDR3 region has 12 residues. In germline, CDR1 is MNHEY, CDR2 SVGAGI. Trimming took 8 bases from V and 4 from J, leaving 10 bases between them. CDR3 in amino acids: CASGTVADTQYF. The CDR3 DNA reads TGTGCCAGCGGTACAGTGGCAGATACGCAGTATTTT.

This clonotype was counted many times. The rearrangement uses TRBV12-3 or TRBV12-4 and TRBJ2-3, with a possible D match to TRBD1 (5 bases). Trimming stripped 4 bases from V and 0 bases from J, with 8 bases between. The CDR3 runs 14 residues. CDR3 nucleotide sequence: TGTGCCAGCAGTTGGGGCGGAAGCACAGATACGCAGTATTTT. Protein: CASSWGGSTDTQYF.

This clonotype was seen a handful of times. As DNA, the CDR3 is TGTGCCAGCAGCCCCATGAAACTAGCCGAGGGTGAGCAGTTCTTC. Translated: CASSPMKLAEGEQFF. The V call is TRBV12-3 or TRBV12-4, the J call TRBJ2-1; D perhaps matches TRBD2 (6 bases). The CDR3 contains 15 residues. V shed 6 bases and J shed 9 bases, with 21 bases lying between them.